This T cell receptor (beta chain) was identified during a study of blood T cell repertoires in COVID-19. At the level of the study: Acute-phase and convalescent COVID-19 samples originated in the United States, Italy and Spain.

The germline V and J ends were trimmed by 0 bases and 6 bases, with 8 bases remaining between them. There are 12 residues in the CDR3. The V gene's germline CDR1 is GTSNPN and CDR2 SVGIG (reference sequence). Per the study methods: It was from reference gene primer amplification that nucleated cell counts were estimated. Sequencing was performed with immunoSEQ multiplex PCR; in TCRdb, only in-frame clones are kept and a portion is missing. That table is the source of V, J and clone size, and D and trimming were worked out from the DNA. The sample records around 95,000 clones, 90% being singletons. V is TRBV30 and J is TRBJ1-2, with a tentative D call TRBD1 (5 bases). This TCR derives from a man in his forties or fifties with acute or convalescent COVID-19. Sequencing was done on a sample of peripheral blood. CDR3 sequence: CAWSVEGHGYTF. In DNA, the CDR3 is TGTGCCTGGAGTGTGGAGGGGCATGGCTACACCTTC.